Shown below are 22 T cell receptor beta chains from a single sample sequenced in a study of T-cell reconstitution after alpha-beta-depleted transplantation in children (TCRdb year 2016). This specimen's treatment or condition label, per the study, means: allogeneic hematopoietic cell transplantation with graft depleted of TCRalphabeta T cells and CD19 B cells. Library prep was done by PCR. Data came from an Illumina HiSeq 2500. TCR library preparation used molecular barcoding, with unique molecular identifiers applied to normalize quantification of the TCRbeta repertoire. TCRdb passed the public sequencing reads through fastp at Q25 and MiXCR, retaining productive beta sequences. Every CDR3 protein is listed once, alongside the most common genes and DNA of its rows. In all, the sample holds about 240,000 distinct CDR3 sequences, and under 30% of those were seen once. The ten top clones hold about 2.6% of the sample.

Source: PBMCs, taken before TCRalphabeta/CD19-depleted stem cell transplant. All receptors derive from a girl aged 2 to 10 with Fanconi anemia, due to receive a stem cell transplant.

This clonotype was seen more than once but under ten times. The CDR3 sequence is CASSYSTSGSMGTGELFF. CDR3 in DNA: TGTGCCAGCAGTTACTCGACTAGCGGGAGTATGGGCACCGGGGAGCTGTTTTTT. The chain uses TRBV6-5 and TRBJ2-2, with 12 bases lining up with TRBD2. V gave up 0 bases and J gave up 4 bases; unmatched junction bases: 6. In germline, CDR1 is MNHEY, CDR2 SVGAGI. This CDR3 has 18 residues.

The chain carries TRBV28 and TRBJ2-7; D call uncertain. Germline V gene lookup returns CDR1 MDHEN and CDR2 SYDVKM. V was shortened by 5 bases and J by 2 bases, with 7 bases between the two germline ends. The CDR3 totals 12 residues. CDR3 DNA sequence: TGTGCCAGCAGTAGTGGGGCCTACGAGCAGTACTTC. As protein: CASSSGAYEQYF.

This clonotype showed up just a few times. The genes are TRBV9 and TRBJ1-1; D is undetermined. V shed 0 bases and J shed 1 base, with 10 bases lying between them. Germline values: CDR1 SGDLS, CDR2 YYNGEE. The CDR3 sequence is 15 residues long. The CDR3, as DNA: TGTGCCAGCAGCGTAGGGCCCCGAAAGAACACTGAAGCTTTCTTT. Its translation: CASSVGPRKNTEAFF.

The sample holds many counts of this clonotype. The chain has TRBV15 and TRBJ1-6, with D maybe TRBD1 (5 bases). Germline values: CDR1 LNHNV, CDR2 YYDKDF (reference sequence). The CDR3 is 15 amino acids. V lost 3 bases and J 7 bases, leaving 13 bases between the germline ends. The CDR3 bases are TGTGCCACCAGCAGGATTGGGACCGCGAATTCACCCCTCCACTTT. Translation gives CATSRIGTANSPLHF.

This clonotype was observed a few times. The J gene is TRBJ2-1, the V gene TRBV6-2 or TRBV6-3; 13 bases match TRBD2. Germline CDR1 is MNHEY and CDR2 is SVGEGT. The length of the CDR3 is 20 residues. The V gene end was trimmed by 6 bases and the J gene end by 0 bases; junction bases not matched to a gene: 14. The CDR3 region is CASSYLPGLAGLSSYNEQFF. The CDR3 bases are TGTGCCAGCAGCTACCTGCCGGGACTAGCGGGGCTTAGCTCCTACAATGAGCAGTTCTTC.

This clonotype was seen ten or more times. The junction differs from germline at one of its ends, possibly a read error. The chain uses TRBV7-3 and TRBJ2-1, with 7 bases aligning to TRBD1. The CDR3 extends over 15 amino acids. The V gene's germline CDR1 is SGHTA and CDR2 FQGTGA. CDR3 nucleotides: TGCGCCAGCAGCTTGGCAGGGGGTACCTACAATGAGCAGTTCTTC. This translates into CASSLAGGTYNEQFF.

This clonotype was observed many times. The rearrangement joins TRBV20-1 to TRBJ2-7, with 7 nucleotides matching TRBD2. This CDR3 comprises 14 residues. Germline CDR1 reads DFQATT; CDR2 reads SNEGSKA (reference sequence). J lost 2 bases, V lost 5 bases, and 9 bases had no gene match. The CDR3 loop reads CSASWGGGPYEQYF. CDR3 nucleotides: TGCAGTGCTTCCTGGGGGGGAGGCCCCTACGAGCAGTACTTC.

V and J are TRBV10-2 and TRBJ2-7; no reliable D call. The CDR3 totals 16 residues. V dropped 8 bases and J dropped 2 bases, with 22 bases sitting between them. Germline CDR1 and CDR2: WSHSY and SAAADI. For the CDR3, the DNA is TGCGCCAGCCGACCCCTTGCAGACGCCGTAACCTACGAGCAGTACTTC. It is translated as CASRPLADAVTYEQYF.

The chain has TRBV12-3 or TRBV12-4 and TRBJ1-2, with 7 bases matching TRBD1. The trim removed 6 bases at V and 4 bases at J, leaving 14 bases unmatched. This CDR3 is built from 16 residues. The CDR3 loop is CASSFSDRVVFYGYTF. CDR3 nucleotide sequence: TGTGCCAGCAGCTTTTCCGACAGGGTCGTCTTCTATGGCTACACCTTC.

This rearrangement joins TRBV20-1 to TRBJ1-5; tentatively, D is TRBD1 (6 bases). V shed 2 bases and J shed 6 bases, with 20 bases lying between them. This CDR3 spans 16 amino acids. CDR1 is DFQATT, CDR2 SNEGSKA, per germline (reference sequence). The CDR3 loop reads CSARIWAGAQSQPQHF. CDR3 bases: TGCAGTGCTAGAATCTGGGCAGGGGCGCAAAGTCAGCCCCAGCATTTT.

The table lists this clonotype with many counts. The V call is TRBV7-9, the J call TRBJ2-5; TRBD2 aligns across 11 bases. The CDR3 runs 16 residues. V trimming: 4 bases; J trimming: 4 bases; junction bases outside the gene matches: 8. Germline V gene data show CDR1 as SEHNR and CDR2 as FQNEAQ (reference sequence). The CDR3 is CASSSPTSGRGETQYF. CDR3 bases: TGTGCCAGCAGCTCCCCAACTAGCGGGAGAGGAGAGACCCAGTACTTC. Variable domain in full (rest from reference TRBV7-9 and TRBJ2-5): DTGVSQNPRHKITKRGQNVTFRCDPISEHNRLYWYRQTLGQGPEFLTYFQNEAQLEKSRLLSDRFSAERPKGSFSTLEIQRTEQGDSAMYLCASSSPTSGRGETQYFGPGTRLLVL.

The chain is built from TRBV5-5 and TRBJ2-7; no clear D. CDR3 size: 15 residues. The germline CDR1 and CDR2 sequences are SGHKS and YYEKEE (reference sequence). Trimming left V 2 bases short and J 4 bases short, with 16 bases between. CDR3 DNA: TGTGCCAGCAGCTTTCTTTCTCGCGAACCGTACGAGCAGTACTTC. Translated, it gives CASSFLSREPYEQYF.

V usage is TRBV5-1 and J usage is TRBJ2-7; D tentatively reads TRBD1 or TRBD2 (5 bases each). The CDR3 length is 13 residues. Trimming took off 4 bases at V and 6 bases at J, with 14 bases between the two ends. CDR1 and CDR2 from the germline V gene are SGHRS and YFSETQ. The CDR3 here is CASSPGPAAEQYF. Written as DNA, the CDR3 is TGCGCCAGCAGCCCGGGACCTGCCGCCGAGCAGTACTTC.

The sample holds many counts of this clonotype. At one boundary the junction diverges from the germline segment, which might be a read error. The gene calls are TRBV9 and TRBJ2-7, with D uncertain. The germline V gene encodes CDR1 SGDLS and CDR2 YYNGEE. The CDR3 is 14 residues long. The CDR3 reads CASRVAGGSYEQYF. As DNA, the CDR3 is TGTGCCAGCAGGGTAGCCGGTGGGTCCTACGAGCAGTACTTC.

The chain is built from TRBV6-5 and TRBJ2-2, with D unclear. The V and J ends lost 4 bases and 3 bases respectively, with 9 bases between them. Germline CDR1 reads MNHEY; CDR2 reads SVGAGI. This CDR3 has 14 residues. In nucleotides, the CDR3 is TGTGCCAGCAGTTTCAAGAGATACACCGGGGAGCTGTTTTTT. Translating gives CASSFKRYTGELFF.

This clonotype was found many times. The gene calls are TRBV10-3 and TRBJ2-5; D may be TRBD1 or TRBD2 (5 bases each). The germline V gene has CDR1 ENHRY and CDR2 SYGVKD. Trimming shortened V by 0 bases and J by 3 bases, and 8 bases separated the two germline ends. This CDR3 contains 14 residues. As DNA, the CDR3 is TGTGCCATCAGTGAGTCGGGACCCGAAGAGACCCAGTACTTC. This gives the protein CAISESGPEETQYF.

The sample holds many counts of this clonotype. This chain connects TRBV12-3 or TRBV12-4 to TRBJ2-7; TRBD1 matches at 8 bases. The CDR3 loop spans 16 amino acids. V lost 1 base, J lost 6 bases, and 11 bases stayed unmatched. CDR3 coding DNA: TGTGCCAGCAGTTTAGTCTTATTGACAGGGGCGGGCGAGCAGTACTTC. Its protein is CASSLVLLTGAGEQYF.

This clonotype was picked up many times. The V call is TRBV12-3 or TRBV12-4, the J call TRBJ2-1; the D is unclear. CDR3 size: 15 residues. V was cut by 3 bases and J by 9 bases, with 18 bases left in between. The CDR3 DNA is TGTGCCAGCAGTTTTAATGGGCCCAGACGAGTTGAGCAGTTCTTC. Amino acid sequence: CASSFNGPRRVEQFF.

A few counts support this clonotype. The chain uses TRBV20-1 and TRBJ2-7; D possibly corresponds to TRBD1 (6 bases). The V and J ends lost 6 bases and 0 bases respectively, with 15 bases between them. Per germline, CDR1 DFQATT and CDR2 SNEGSKA (reference sequence). This CDR3 spans 14 amino acids. CDR3 sequence: CSASPGQNSYEQYF. In DNA, the CDR3 is TGCAGTGCATCACCTGGACAGAACTCCTACGAGCAGTACTTC.

This clonotype was counted a few times. The chain links TRBV4-1 to TRBJ2-1, with TRBD1 matching 7 bases. J was trimmed by 8 bases and V by 2 bases; bases with no gene match: 9. This CDR3 is built from 15 residues. Germline V gives CDR1 MGHRA, CDR2 YSYEKL. CDR3 loop: CASSQQKTGRDEQFF. DNA for the CDR3: TGCGCCAGCAGCCAACAAAAGACAGGGCGCGATGAGCAGTTCTTC.

This clonotype was detected many times. The chain joins TRBV9 to TRBJ2-7, with a possible D match to TRBD2 (6 bases). Germline V lookup: CDR1 SGDLS, CDR2 YYNGEE. The V gene lost 0 bases and the J gene lost 3 bases, with 10 bases spanning the gap. There are 14 residues in the CDR3. The CDR3 region has the DNA TGTGCCAGCAGCGTAGGGGGACTCCACTACGAGCAGTACTTC. Protein sequence: CASSVGGLHYEQYF.

There are many counts of this clonotype. The chain uses TRBV29-1 and TRBJ2-7; tentative D call: TRBD2 (6 bases). This CDR3 is 11 amino acids long. Between the trimmed V and J ends, which lost 6 bases and 0 bases, there was a span of 6 bases. Germline CDR1 SQVTM, CDR2 ANQGSEA. The CDR3 loop is CSVGSSYEQYF. CDR3 sequence (DNA): TGCAGCGTCGGGAGCTCCTACGAGCAGTACTTC.